This entry lists 18 T cell receptor beta chains sequenced from one sample in a study of cytomegalovirus exposure and HLA in healthy donors. Researchers ran the PCR with 60 Vbeta and 13 Jbeta primers. Only in-frame clones appear in the TCRdb table, and some are missing; sequencing was by immunoSEQ multiplex PCR. The sample lists over 65,000 clones; around 82% were seen once. The source material was PBMCs. Receptor source: a man aged 50 to 60 in good health and CMV-seronegative.

The chain recombines TRBV19 with TRBJ1-1; D ambiguous. This CDR3 is 13 amino acids long. V lost 3 bases and J lost 1, with 6 bases in between. Germline lookup yields CDR1 LNHDA and CDR2 SQIVND (reference sequence). Here the CDR3 DNA reads TGTGCCAGTAGTATCAACGGGAACACTGAAGCTTTCTTT. Protein product: CASSINGNTEAFF. Full variable domain (rest looked up from reference TRBV19 and TRBJ1-1): DGGITQSPKYLFRKEGQNVTLSCEQNLNHDAMYWYRQDPGQGLRLIYYSQIVNDFQKGDIAEGYSVSREKKESFPLTVTSAQKNPTAFYLCASSINGNTEAFFGQGTRLTVV.

V gene TRBV9 combines with J gene TRBJ2-3; possibly TRBD1 for D (6 bases). Germline V lookup: CDR1 SGDLS, CDR2 YYNGEE. The length of the CDR3 is 15 residues. The ends were cut back, 3 bases at V and 2 bases at J, with 13 bases in the middle. The CDR3 nucleotides read TGTGCCAGCAGCGCAAGACAGGAATCCACAGATACGCAGTATTTT. This encodes CASSARQESTDTQYF.

This clone was observed a handful of times. The chain couples TRBV4-3 to TRBJ2-1; D remains unclear. V was trimmed by 0 bases and J by 8 bases, leaving 5 bases between them. Germline lookup yields CDR1 LGHNA and CDR2 YSLEER. CDR3 length: 12 residues. CDR3 amino acids: CASSQDQYEQFF. The CDR3 DNA follows: TGCGCCAGCAGCCAAGATCAGTATGAGCAGTTCTTC.

V usage is TRBV5-5 and J usage is TRBJ1-4; no reliable D call. Germline values: CDR1 SGHKS, CDR2 YYEKEE (reference sequence). V was clipped by 4 bases and J by 5 bases, with 15 bases between them. The CDR3 covers 15 residues. Written as DNA, the CDR3 is TGTGCCAGCAGCGTTGGGCCGGCGGGCAATGAAAAACTGTTTTTT. It codes for CASSVGPAGNEKLFF.

The V and J genes are TRBV18 and TRBJ1-4, with 10 bases lining up with TRBD1. V lost 3 bases, J lost 0 bases, and 7 bases stayed unmatched. The CDR3 totals 18 residues. Germline V gene sequence: CDR1 KGHSH, CDR2 LQKENI. CDR3 DNA: TGTGCCAGCTCACCCCCGGGACAGGGGCCCGCAACTAATGAAAAACTGTTTTTT. It is translated as CASSPPGQGPATNEKLFF.

The chain has TRBV9 and TRBJ2-2, with unresolved D. Germline V gene data show CDR1 as SGDLS and CDR2 as YYNGEE. The CDR3 extends over 13 amino acids. V lost 0 bases and J 3 bases, leaving 3 bases between the germline ends. The CDR3 bases are TGTGCCAGCAGCGTAGACTACACCGGGGAGCTGTTTTTT. This gives the protein CASSVDYTGELFF.

This chain links TRBV7-3 with TRBJ2-2; no clear D. Germline V CDR1 and CDR2: SGHTA, FQGTGA. V lost 2 bases and J 2 bases, leaving 6 bases between the germline ends. The length of the CDR3 is 14 residues. The CDR3: CASSLLLNTGELFF. The CDR3 DNA sequence: TGTGCCAGCAGCTTACTTCTCAACACCGGGGAGCTGTTTTTT.

The chain joins TRBV5-1 to TRBJ2-3; D uncertain. The length of the CDR3 is 15 residues. In germline, CDR1 is SGHRS, CDR2 YFSETQ. The V end was cut by 1 base, the J end by 2 bases, with 11 bases between. As DNA, the CDR3 is TGCGCCAGCAGCTTGAGCCCACAGCCCACAGATACGCAGTATTTT. Protein sequence: CASSLSPQPTDTQYF.

In this sample, this clone turned up once. This chain joins TRBV18 and TRBJ1-1, with D unresolved. V was cut by 2 bases and J by 1 base, with 11 bases left in between. Germline V CDR1 and CDR2: KGHSH, LQKENI. The CDR3 extends over 15 amino acids. CDR3 bases: TGTGCCAGCTCACCAGAGGGCGCGGGGAACACTGAAGCTTTCTTT. Encoded protein: CASSPEGAGNTEAFF.

This chain uses TRBV27 with TRBJ2-3, with 10 nucleotides matching TRBD2. This CDR3 is built from 18 residues. The V gene end was trimmed by 7 bases and the J gene end by 5 bases; junction bases not matched to a gene: 18. Per the germline V gene, CDR1 is MNHEY and CDR2 is SMNVEV (reference sequence). The CDR3 loop is CASKVSGGPKGTGDTQYF. The CDR3 bases are TGTGCCAGCAAAGTTAGCGGGGGGCCCAAGGGGACGGGAGATACGCAGTATTTT.

This clone has a handful of counts. Other DNA sequences in the sample encode the same CDR3. J is TRBJ2-3 and V is TRBV30, with 8 positions matching TRBD2. The CDR3 is 16 residues long. Germline V gene sequence: CDR1 GTSNPN, CDR2 SVGIG (reference sequence). CDR3 region: CPRRYRAGGSTDTQYF. CDR3 sequence (DNA): TGTCCCCGCCGATATAGGGCGGGGGGAAGCACAGATACGCAGTATTTT.

This clone turned up a few times. The rearrangement uses TRBV28 and TRBJ1-4, with 9 bases that match TRBD1. Germline CDR1 and CDR2: MDHEN and SYDVKM. The CDR3 is made up of 16 amino acids. The ends lost 7 bases at V and 8 bases at J; junction bases unmatched: 14. The CDR3 protein is CASTFPAGTGREKLFF. Written as DNA, the CDR3 is TGTGCCAGCACCTTCCCCGCCGGGACAGGGAGGGAAAAACTGTTTTTT.

The CDR3 here is CASSISGGNTGELFF. As DNA, the CDR3 is TGTGCCAGTAGTATTAGCGGGGGAAACACCGGGGAGCTGTTTTTT. V and J are TRBV19 and TRBJ2-2; 9 nucleotides align to TRBD2. The CDR3 runs to 15 residues. The germline V gene has CDR1 LNHDA and CDR2 SQIVND (reference sequence). Unmatched junction bases numbered 1, after V lost 3 bases and J lost 2 bases.

This chain uses TRBV6-6 with TRBJ1-1; weak D call: TRBD1 (5 bases). CDR3 length: 14 amino acids. The germline V gene has CDR1 MNHNY and CDR2 SVGAGI (reference sequence). V lost 5 bases and J lost 5, with 15 bases in between. This chain's CDR3 is CASSPSRGSTEAFF. In DNA, the CDR3 is TGTGCCAGCAGTCCTTCTAGGGGAAGTACTGAAGCTTTCTTT.

This chain joins TRBV5-1 and TRBJ1-1; D is possibly TRBD1 (6 bases). Trimming shortened V by 4 bases and J by 1 base, and 11 bases separated the two germline ends. Germline V gene sequence: CDR1 SGHRS, CDR2 YFSETQ. The CDR3 has 14 residues. CDR3 nucleotide sequence: TGCGCCAGCAGCCTCGGACAGTCGAACACTGAAGCTTTCTTT. Its protein is CASSLGQSNTEAFF.

V is TRBV6-1 and J is TRBJ2-5; tentative D call: TRBD2 (6 bases). Trimming took 0 bases from V and 4 from J, leaving 9 bases between them. The germline CDR1 and CDR2 sequences are MNHNS and SASEGT. CDR3 length: 14 residues. CDR3 protein: CASSEAFGRETQYF. The CDR3 DNA reads as TGTGCCAGCAGTGAAGCGTTCGGGAGAGAGACCCAGTACTTC.

The rearrangement joins TRBV9 to TRBJ1-6; the D gene is possibly TRBD1 (5 bases). The V and J ends lost 4 bases and 10 bases respectively, with 21 bases between them. CDR3 length: 16 residues. CDR1 SGDLS and CDR2 YYNGEE come from the germline V gene. CDR3 DNA: TGTGCCAGCAGCAGCGTAGGGGACTGGGGCTACTCACCCCTCCACTTT. Its translation is CASSSVGDWGYSPLHF.

CDR3 protein: CASSFDGRGGTEAFF. CDR3 nucleotide sequence: TGTGCCAGCAGCTTCGACGGCAGGGGCGGCACTGAAGCTTTCTTT. The V call is TRBV11-3, the J call TRBJ1-1, with TRBD1 as a possible D gene (6 bases). Trimming left V 3 bases short and J 4 bases short, with 15 bases between. Germline V gene data show CDR1 as SGHNT and CDR2 as YENEEA. CDR3 length: 15 residues.